What follows are 6 T cell receptor beta chains derived from one specimen sequenced in a study of shared clonotypes between healthy human individuals. Terminally differentiated effector memory CD45RA+ cells were left out of the naive CD8 fraction, which was CD45RO-negative and positively selected for CCR7. Sequenced by immunoSEQ multiplex PCR; TCRdb stores in-frame clones only, minus some. The table includes about 2.1 million clones, roughly 93% detected once. Sequenced: naive CD8+ T cells from PBMCs. Receptors were obtained from a man aged 18 to 29 in good health. Some clones in this sample may be carry-over from other donors' samples.

On this clone: The sample carries other DNA sequences with the same CDR3. The CDR3 spells CAISEPGQGNTEAFF. The CDR3 DNA reads TGTGCCATCAGTGAGCCAGGACAAGGGAACACTGAAGCTTTCTTT. The J gene is TRBJ1-1, the V gene TRBV10-3; a possible D gene is TRBD1 (5 bases). V was shortened by 2 bases and J by 1 base, with 11 bases between the two germline ends. The CDR3 extends over 15 amino acids. From germline, CDR1 is ENHRY and CDR2 SYGVKD.

V and J are TRBV6-5 and TRBJ1-3, with TRBD1 matching 7 bases. Per germline, CDR1 MNHEY and CDR2 SVGAGI. V shed 5 bases, J shed 0 bases, and the junction held 4 bases outside the gene matches. The CDR3 totals 15 residues. The CDR3 region has the DNA TGTGCCAGCAGTAAGGACAGGAGCTCTGGAAACACCATATATTTT. It translates to CASSKDRSSGNTIYF.

This clone was seen just once. The chain has TRBV28 and TRBJ2-7; TRBD2 is a possible D gene (6 bases). The CDR3 spans 14 residues. V was clipped by 2 bases and J by 4 bases, with 12 bases between them. Looked up from germline, CDR1 is MDHEN and CDR2 is SYDVKM. In DNA, the CDR3 is TGTGCCAGCAGTTTAAACGGGAGACGATACGAGCAGTACTTC. Its protein product is CASSLNGRRYEQYF.

V is TRBV27 and J is TRBJ2-7, with a possible D match to TRBD1 (7 bases). Trimming took off 3 bases at V and 3 bases at J, with 18 bases between the two ends. CDR3 length: 16 amino acids. Germline CDR1 and CDR2: MNHEY and SMNVEV (reference sequence). CDR3 bases: TGTGCCAGCAGTTTTGGTTGGGGCAGGGGGGACTACGAGCAGTACTTC. Protein sequence: CASSFGWGRGDYEQYF.

A note on this clone: The sample contains more than one DNA sequence encoding this CDR3. The chain has TRBV9 and TRBJ1-1; D unclear. Per germline, CDR1 SGDLS and CDR2 YYNGEE. CDR3 length: 14 residues. V was clipped by 0 bases and J by 1 base, with 7 bases between them. The CDR3 sequence: CASSVGAGNTEAFF. CDR3 nucleotides: TGTGCCAGCAGCGTAGGGGCTGGGAACACTGAAGCTTTCTTT.

The chain carries TRBV11-2 and TRBJ2-7; 11 bases map to TRBD1. Per the germline V gene, CDR1 is SGHAT and CDR2 is FQNNGV. The CDR3 is made up of 19 amino acids. V lost 3 bases and J lost 0; bases outside the gene matches: 13. The CDR3 spells CASSLEDRGPSKSSYEQYF. The CDR3 DNA reads TGTGCCAGCAGCTTGGAGGACAGGGGGCCTTCTAAGTCCTCCTACGAGCAGTACTTC.